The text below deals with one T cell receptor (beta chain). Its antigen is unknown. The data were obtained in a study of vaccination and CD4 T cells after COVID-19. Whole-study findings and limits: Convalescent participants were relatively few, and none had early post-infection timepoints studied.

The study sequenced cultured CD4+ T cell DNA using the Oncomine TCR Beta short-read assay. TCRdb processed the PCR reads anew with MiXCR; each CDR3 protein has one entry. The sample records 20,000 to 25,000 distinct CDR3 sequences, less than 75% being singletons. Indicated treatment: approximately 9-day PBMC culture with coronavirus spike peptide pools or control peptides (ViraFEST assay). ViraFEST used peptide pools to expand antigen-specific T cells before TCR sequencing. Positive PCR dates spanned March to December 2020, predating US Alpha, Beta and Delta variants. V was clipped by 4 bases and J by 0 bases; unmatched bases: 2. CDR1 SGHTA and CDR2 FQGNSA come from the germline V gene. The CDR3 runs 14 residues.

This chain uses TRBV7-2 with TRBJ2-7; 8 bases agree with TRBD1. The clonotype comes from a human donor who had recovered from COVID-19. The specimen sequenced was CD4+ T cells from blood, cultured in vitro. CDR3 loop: CASSSDRGSYEQYF. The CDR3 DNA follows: TGTGCCAGCAGCTCCGACAGGGGCTCCTACGAGCAGTACTTC. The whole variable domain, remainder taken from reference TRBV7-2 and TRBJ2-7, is GAGVSQSPSNKVTEKGKDVELRCDPISGHTALYWYRQSLGQGLEFLIYFQGNSAPDKSGLPSDRFSAERTGGSVSTLTIQRTQQEDSAVYLCASSSDRGSYEQYFGPGTRLTVT.